This TCR beta chain was profiled in a study of cytomegalovirus exposure and HLA in healthy donors. Study-wide results and caveats: Data from an earlier analysis indicated that most TCR beta V segments were productive either about 87% or about 30% of the time.

The CDR3 runs to 14 residues. Germline CDR1 LNHDA, CDR2 SQIVND (reference sequence). V trimming: 6 bases; J trimming: 7 bases; junction bases outside the gene matches: 11. With respect to this clone: The antigen is undetermined.

PCR was performed using 60 Vbeta and 13 Jbeta primers. Measured with immunoSEQ multiplex PCR; TCRdb has only the in-frame clones, and not every one. The repertoire holds some 64,000 clones, with approximately 88% as singletons. The sequence derives from a young man in good health and CMV-seropositive. V is TRBV19 and J is TRBJ1-1, with TRBD1 identical over 7 bases. The sequencing sample was made of PBMCs. CDR3: CASRVRQGRIEAFF. Written as DNA, the CDR3 is TGTGCCAGTAGGGTAAGACAGGGACGGATTGAAGCTTTCTTT.